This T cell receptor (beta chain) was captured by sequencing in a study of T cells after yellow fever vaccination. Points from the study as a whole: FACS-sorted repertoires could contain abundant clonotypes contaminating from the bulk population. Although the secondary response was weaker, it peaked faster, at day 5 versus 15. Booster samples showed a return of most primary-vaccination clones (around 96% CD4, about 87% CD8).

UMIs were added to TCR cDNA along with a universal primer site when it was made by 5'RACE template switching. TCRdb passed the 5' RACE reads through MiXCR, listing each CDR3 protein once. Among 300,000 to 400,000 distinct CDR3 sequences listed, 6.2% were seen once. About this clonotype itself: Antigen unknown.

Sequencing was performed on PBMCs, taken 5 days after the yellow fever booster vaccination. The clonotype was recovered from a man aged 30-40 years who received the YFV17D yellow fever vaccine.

For the CDR3, the DNA is TGTGCCAGCAGCTTGGCTTCAGGGATAGGTGGTGGCTACACCTTC. The encoded protein is CASSLASGIGGGYTF. V and J are TRBV5-6 and TRBJ1-2; possibly TRBD1 for D (5 bases). The CDR3 has 15 amino acids. Per the germline V gene, CDR1 is SGHDT and CDR2 is YYEEEE. Trimming cost V 0 bases and J 7 bases, with 16 bases left between them. The variable domain in full, with the rest retrieved from reference TRBV5-6 and TRBJ1-2, is DAGVTQSPTHLIKTRGQQVTLRCSPKSGHDTVSWYQQALGQGPQFIFQYYEEEERQRGNFPDRFSGHQFPNYSSELNVNALLLGDSALYLCASSLASGIGGGYTFGSGTRLTVV.